The present T cell receptor (beta chain) was sequenced within a study of blood T cell repertoires in COVID-19. Across the whole study: Sites in the United States, Italy and Spain provided acute and convalescent COVID-19 samples. Sample material is recorded as cDNA or gDNA derived from T cells, B-cell-depleted T cells, or PBMCs.

Original processing methods: Amplification of reference gene primers was used by the study to estimate nucleated cell counts. This table comes from immunoSEQ multiplex PCR, and its TCRdb copy is limited to in-frame clones, with some not included. The V and J calls and clone size come from that table; D and trimming were worked out from the DNA. Found here are 35,000 to 45,000 clones, over 70% of them singletons; the top ten hold around 19%. The CDR3 has 14 amino acids. Unmatched junction bases numbered 9, after V lost 5 bases and J lost 8 bases. The germline V gene encodes CDR1 SGHAT and CDR2 FQNNGV.

V usage is TRBV11-2 and J usage is TRBJ1-2, with 9 bases that match TRBD1. The sequenced sample consisted of peripheral blood. This TCR was recovered from a man between 65 and 85 years old with acute or convalescent COVID-19. In nucleotides, the CDR3 is TGTGCCAGCAGCCCTAGGGACAGGGTGGGAGGCTACACCTTC. Protein: CASSPRDRVGGYTF.